Shown below are 21 T cell receptor beta chains from a single sample sequenced in a study of CD8 T cells in Susac syndrome. Reverse transcription of about 0.5 to 1 ug RNA used random hexamers. Each CDR3 protein is one row after TCRdb ran MiXCR on the immunoSEQ multiplex PCR reads. The sample includes 45,000 to 60,000 distinct CDR3 sequences, roughly 93% of them seen just once. The specimen sequenced was CD8+ T cells from PBMCs. All receptors come from a human donor with multiple sclerosis.

V usage is TRBV19 and J usage is TRBJ1-1, with D uncertain. V lost 7 bases and J lost 7, with 10 bases in between. Germline lookup yields CDR1 LNHDA and CDR2 SQIVND (reference sequence). The CDR3 has 11 amino acids. The CDR3 DNA follows: TGTGCCAGTACCGCCGGAGGTGAAGCTTTCTTT. Protein product: CASTAGGEAFF.

This sequence joins TRBV20-1 and TRBJ2-7; TRBD1 might be the D (5 bases). The V end lost 4 bases, the J end lost 4 bases, and 11 bases lay between the germline ends. The germline V gene encodes CDR1 DFQATT and CDR2 SNEGSKA (reference sequence). This CDR3 has 12 residues. This CDR3 reads CSATKDTYEQYF. The CDR3 DNA reads as TGCAGTGCTACCAAGGACACGTACGAGCAGTACTTC.

The V gene is TRBV6-5, the J gene TRBJ1-2; D remains unclear. V was cut by 0 bases and J by 4 bases, with 9 bases left in between. This CDR3 spans 14 amino acids. Per germline, CDR1 MNHEY and CDR2 SVGAGI. The CDR3: CASSYSKSSYGYTF. The CDR3 nucleotides read TGTGCCAGCAGTTACTCGAAATCAAGCTATGGCTACACCTTC.

The J gene is TRBJ1-6, the V gene TRBV7-2; a possible D gene is TRBD1 (6 bases). CDR1 and CDR2 from the germline V gene are SGHTA and FQGNSA. The CDR3 covers 13 residues. V was pared by 1 base and J by 16 bases, with 14 bases between. The CDR3 bases are TGTGCCAGCAGCTTAGTGGGGACACCATCACTCCACTTT. It codes for CASSLVGTPSLHF.

The J gene is TRBJ2-4, the V gene TRBV12-3 or TRBV12-4, with D possibly TRBD2 on 5 matching bases. The CDR3 length is 13 residues. V gave up 7 bases and J gave up 8 bases, with 15 bases separating them. The chain's CDR3 is CASTRELWDIQYF. Here the CDR3 DNA reads TGTGCCAGCACTCGGGAACTGTGGGACATTCAGTACTTC.

This clonotype has just one count. The chain links TRBV28 to TRBJ2-7; 8 bases agree with TRBD1. Germline V gene lookup returns CDR1 MDHEN and CDR2 SYDVKM. The CDR3 runs to 15 residues. Germline trimming cut 5 bases from V and 0 bases from J; bases unmatched to any gene: 6. CDR3 bases: TGTGCCAGCAGTGCGGACAGGGACATCTCCTACGAGCAGTACTTC. It is translated as CASSADRDISYEQYF.

V and J are TRBV7-3 and TRBJ1-2; D gene unclear. CDR3 length: 15 amino acids. Germline-derived CDR1 and CDR2 are SGHTA and FQGTGA. With 1 base removed from V and 5 bases from J, the gap between germline ends came to 14 bases. The CDR3 loop is CASSLMPGMQYGYTF. CDR3 sequence (DNA): TGTGCCAGCAGCTTAATGCCAGGAATGCAATATGGCTACACCTTC. Looking up the rest from reference TRBV7-3 and TRBJ1-2 gives the full variable domain: GAGVSQTPSNKVTEKGKYVELRCDPISGHTALYWYRQSLGQGPEFLIYFQGTGAADDSGLPNDRFFAVRPEGSVSTLKIQRTERGDSAVYLCASSLMPGMQYGYTFGSGTRLTVV.

The V call is TRBV10-3, the J call TRBJ2-2; 12 nucleotides line up with TRBD2. Germline CDR1 is ENHRY and CDR2 is SYGVKD. The CDR3 spans 16 residues. V lost 10 bases and J lost 2; bases outside the gene matches: 8. CDR3 sequence (DNA): TGTGCCACCACTACTAGCGGGGGGCAAAACACCGGGGAGCTGTTTTTT. This sequence encodes CATTTSGGQNTGELFF.

The V gene is TRBV12-3 or TRBV12-4, the J gene TRBJ1-2; D is unresolved. The CDR3 has 12 residues. Trimming pared 6 bases from V and 4 bases from J, leaving 9 bases between. The CDR3 sequence is CASRDAGYGYTF. The CDR3 DNA follows: TGTGCCAGCAGGGACGCAGGCTATGGCTACACCTTC.

This chain links TRBV29-1 with TRBJ2-2; D gene uncertain. The CDR3 is 12 amino acids. CDR1 and CDR2 (germline): SQVTM, ANQGSEA. The V and J ends lost 5 bases and 8 bases respectively, with 12 bases between them. The DNA of the CDR3 is TGCAGCGTTTTTTCCCTGGGTGGGGAGCTGTTTTTT. Translating it yields CSVFSLGGELFF.

The table lists this clonotype with a few counts. The V call is TRBV28, the J call TRBJ2-7; a weak D match, TRBD1 (6 bases). V lost 3 bases, J lost 3 bases, and 9 bases lay in between. The CDR3 covers 13 residues. Per the germline V gene, CDR1 is MDHEN and CDR2 is SYDVKM. CDR3: CASSFGTFYEQYF. CDR3 DNA: TGTGCCAGCAGTTTTGGGACATTCTACGAGCAGTACTTC.

This clonotype occurred once. V is TRBV27 and J is TRBJ1-1; D unresolved. CDR1 is MNHEY, CDR2 SMNVEV, per germline (reference sequence). With 0 bases removed from V and 10 bases from J, the gap between germline ends came to 12 bases. This CDR3 is 13 amino acids long. The CDR3 DNA sequence: TGTGCCAGCAGTTTATCGATAGCTTTACCAGCTTTCTTT. This sequence encodes CASSLSIALPAFF.

The chain couples TRBV7-3 to TRBJ2-3; 8 bases are a match to TRBD2. The trim removed 5 bases at V and 4 bases at J, leaving 11 bases unmatched. CDR3 length: 16 amino acids. Looked up from germline, CDR1 is SGHTA and CDR2 is FQGTGA. The DNA of the CDR3 is TGTGCCAGCAGCCGCTTCGGCCTAGCGGGTGCAGATACGCAGTATTTT. Protein: CASSRFGLAGADTQYF.

This clonotype was seen a few times. The V gene is TRBV9, the J gene TRBJ1-5, with TRBD1 as a possible D gene (6 bases). CDR3 length: 15 residues. Germline values: CDR1 SGDLS, CDR2 YYNGEE. V lost 0 bases and J lost 4, with 11 bases in between. CDR3 sequence: CASSVGGGANQPQHF. CDR3 nucleotides: TGTGCCAGCAGCGTAGGCGGGGGCGCGAATCAGCCCCAGCATTTT.

The CDR3 region is CSVVLAGFSTDTQYF. The CDR3 DNA follows: TGCAGCGTGGTACTAGCGGGGTTTAGCACAGATACGCAGTATTTT. The chain links TRBV29-1 to TRBJ2-3, with 10 bases identical to TRBD2. J gave up 0 bases and V 6 bases, and 6 bases lay outside the gene matches. This CDR3 has 15 amino acids. Germline lookup yields CDR1 SQVTM and CDR2 ANQGSEA.

The chain combines TRBV5-6 with TRBJ1-1; D is possibly TRBD1 (5 bases). The CDR3 has 15 amino acids. Germline values: CDR1 SGHDT, CDR2 YYEEEE. Between the trimmed V and J ends, which lost 5 bases and 1 base, there was a span of 15 bases. In DNA, the CDR3 is TGTGCCAGCAGTACCGGGACCCACTGGAACACTGAAGCTTTCTTT. It translates to CASSTGTHWNTEAFF.

CDR3 residues: CASSDLTDTQYF. The CDR3 region has the DNA TGTGCCAGCAGTGACCTCACAGATACGCAGTATTTT. This chain uses TRBV6-1 with TRBJ2-3; D gene uncertain. The CDR3 contains 12 residues. Trimming stripped 3 bases from V and 2 bases from J, with 3 bases between. Germline values: CDR1 MNHNS, CDR2 SASEGT.

The chain has TRBV24-1 and TRBJ1-5; no reliable D call. V gave up 7 bases and J gave up 12 bases, with 18 bases separating them. The CDR3 spans 13 residues. CDR1 is KGHDR and CDR2 is SFDVKD in the germline V gene. The CDR3: CATRGQVQGRQHF. Written as DNA, the CDR3 is TGTGCCACCAGGGGCCAGGTCCAAGGGCGCCAGCATTTT.

V is TRBV6-1 and J is TRBJ2-1; 7 nucleotides line up with TRBD1. The CDR3 is 16 residues long. V shed 5 bases, J shed 0 bases, and the junction held 7 bases outside the gene matches. Germline CDR1 and CDR2: MNHNS and SASEGT. CDR3 DNA: TGTGCCAGCAGTAAACAGGGGTTCCTCTCCTACAATGAGCAGTTCTTC. Protein sequence: CASSKQGFLSYNEQFF.

The rearrangement links TRBV20-1 to TRBJ2-1, with 9 bases fitting TRBD1. The CDR3 sequence is 15 residues long. Per germline, CDR1 DFQATT and CDR2 SNEGSKA (reference sequence). The J segment lost 2 bases and the V segment lost 3 bases, leaving 5 bases of the junction unmatched. CDR3 sequence reads: CSARGTGFAYNEQFF. DNA for the CDR3: TGCAGTGCTAGGGGGACAGGGTTCGCCTACAATGAGCAGTTCTTC.

The chain links TRBV4-3 to TRBJ2-1; 10 positions match TRBD1. Trimming at V came to 5 bases and at J to 4 bases, leaving 5 bases not matched to a gene. CDR1 LGHNA and CDR2 YSLEER come from the germline V gene. The length of the CDR3 is 15 residues. This chain's CDR3 is CASSTGTGVYNEQFF. The DNA of the CDR3 is TGCGCCAGCAGCACCGGGACAGGGGTATACAATGAGCAGTTCTTC.